The 10 T cell receptor beta chains in this list originate from one sample, sequenced in a study of cytomegalovirus exposure and HLA in healthy donors. PCR amplification relied on 60 Vbeta primers (plus 13 Jbeta primers). Assay used: immunoSEQ multiplex PCR; TCRdb lists only in-frame clones, some missing. Of about 130,000 clones in the sample, about 80% were seen once. Sequencing was done on a sample of PBMCs. These TCRs come from a human donor in good health.

The gene calls are TRBV6-6 and TRBJ1-5; no definite D call. V was shortened by 2 bases and J by 5 bases, with 4 bases between the two germline ends. Germline CDR1 is MNHNY and CDR2 is SVGAGI (reference sequence). The CDR3 consists of 12 residues. The CDR3 is CASSYPDQPQHF. CDR3 bases: TGTGCCAGCAGTTACCCAGATCAGCCCCAGCATTTT.

In nucleotides, the CDR3 is TGCGCCAGCAGCCAAGTAGACAACTACGAGCAGTACTTC. This translates into CASSQVDNYEQYF. This sequence joins TRBV4-1 and TRBJ2-7; D is unclear. This CDR3 comprises 13 residues. CDR1 is MGHRA and CDR2 is YSYEKL in the germline V gene. With 1 base removed from V and 3 bases from J, the gap between germline ends came to 7 bases.

The V call is TRBV6-4, the J call TRBJ2-5; maybe TRBD1 (5 bases). Per germline, CDR1 MRHNA and CDR2 SNTAGT. This CDR3 has 14 residues. V lost 0 bases, J lost 1 base, and 6 bases lay in between. Written as DNA, the CDR3 is TGTGCCAGCAGTGACTCCCAGGGCCAAGAGACCCAGTACTTC. It translates to CASSDSQGQETQYF.

The rearrangement joins TRBV7-8 to TRBJ2-1; 12 bases are a match to TRBD2. Germline V gene data show CDR1 as SGHVS and CDR2 as FQNEAQ. V dropped 7 bases and J dropped 6; count of bases not matched to a gene: 4. The CDR3 totals 14 residues. CDR3 protein: CASTTSGGTNEQFF. The CDR3 DNA sequence: TGTGCCAGCACCACTAGCGGGGGGACCAATGAGCAGTTCTTC.

This rearrangement joins TRBV10-1 to TRBJ1-4, with no clear D. The germline V gene has CDR1 WNHNN and CDR2 SYGVQD (reference sequence). V lost 6 bases to trimming and J lost 8 bases, with 28 bases between them. This CDR3 has 18 residues. The CDR3 nucleotides read TGCGCCAGCAGCCCCAAGGCCTATCGGCAGCCCTTCGGGGAAAAACTGTTTTTT. Amino acid sequence: CASSPKAYRQPFGEKLFF.

The J gene is TRBJ2-7, the V gene TRBV20-1; D is uncertain. The CDR3 extends over 11 amino acids. From germline, CDR1 is DFQATT and CDR2 SNEGSKA (reference sequence). Trimming removed 3 bases from V and 5 bases from J, with 8 bases in between. The CDR3 bases are TGCAGTGCTAGGACTTTCGACGAGCAGTACTTC. Its protein product is CSARTFDEQYF.

The rearrangement links TRBV7-6 to TRBJ2-7; 7 positions agree with TRBD2. The V and J ends lost 5 bases and 7 bases, in that order; junction bases with no gene match: 5. The germline V gene encodes CDR1 SGHVS and CDR2 FNYEAQ. The length of the CDR3 is 12 residues. The chain's CDR3 is CASSPRGGEQYF. Here the CDR3 DNA reads TGTGCCAGCAGCCCACGCGGGGGTGAGCAGTACTTC.

The V gene is TRBV5-1, the J gene TRBJ2-7; weak D call: TRBD2 (6 bases). CDR3 size: 15 residues. The ends were cut back, 2 bases at V and 2 bases at J, with 14 bases in the middle. The V gene's germline CDR1 is SGHRS and CDR2 YFSETQ. The CDR3 coding sequence is TGCGCCAGCAGCTTAGAGGGACTGAGCCCCTACGAGCAGTACTTC. It specifies CASSLEGLSPYEQYF. The full variable domain, in which reference TRBV5-1 and TRBJ2-7 provide the parts outside the CDR3, is KAGVTQTPRYLIKTRGQQVTLSCSPISGHRSVSWYQQTPGQGLQFLFEYFSETQRNKGNFPGRFSGRQFSNSRSEMNVSTLELGDSALYLCASSLEGLSPYEQYFGPGTRLTVT.

The table lists this clone with a count of one. The genes are TRBV7-8 and TRBJ1-5; 11 positions agree with TRBD1. The CDR3 covers 17 residues. V shed 1 base, J shed 0 bases, and the junction held 2 bases outside the gene matches. Germline V gene sequence: CDR1 SGHVS, CDR2 FQNEAQ. CDR3 protein: CASSLGTGGFSNQPQHF. The CDR3, as DNA: TGTGCCAGCAGCTTAGGGACAGGGGGCTTTAGCAATCAGCCCCAGCATTTT.

A word on this clone: The junction does not match germline at one end; this may be a read error. The chain joins TRBV7-9 to TRBJ1-2; 9 bases are a match to TRBD1. This CDR3 spans 13 amino acids. Germline CDR1 and CDR2: SEHNR and FQNEAQ (reference sequence). Here the CDR3 reads CASSIRDRAKAYF. Written as DNA, the CDR3 is TGTGCCAGCAGCATCCGGGACAGGGCCAAGGCGTACTTC.